These 9 T cell receptor beta chains were all obtained from the same sample, sequenced in a study of blood T cell repertoires in COVID-19. Generated by immunoSEQ multiplex PCR, the TCRdb table keeps only in-frame clones and is missing some. There are about 160,000 clones in the sample; roughly 88% occur only once, and less than 2.5% lies in the top ten. Input material: peripheral blood. The receptors were gathered from a man between 18 and 29 years old with acute or convalescent COVID-19.

V gene TRBV6-4 combines with J gene TRBJ2-1; 15 nucleotides match TRBD2. The CDR3 is made up of 19 amino acids. Germline values: CDR1 MRHNA, CDR2 SNTAGT. The ends lost 0 bases at V and 7 bases at J; junction bases unmatched: 10. For the CDR3, the DNA is TGTGCCAGCAGTGACTCGCCTTGGACTAGCGGGAGGGCCAAGAATGAGCAGTTCTTC. Its translation is CASSDSPWTSGRAKNEQFF.

This CDR3 reads CASSSGQGSYNEQFF. CDR3 DNA sequence: TGCGCCAGCAGCTCGGGACAGGGATCTTACAATGAGCAGTTCTTC. This chain connects TRBV5-1 to TRBJ2-1, with 9 bases matching TRBD1. Unmatched junction bases numbered 5, after V lost 3 bases and J lost 4 bases. The CDR3 is 15 amino acids. The germline V gene encodes CDR1 SGHRS and CDR2 YFSETQ.

The V call is TRBV15, the J call TRBJ1-1, with 9 bases that match TRBD1. CDR1 is LNHNV and CDR2 is YYDKDF in the germline V gene (reference sequence). Losses at the gene ends were 5 bases for V and 0 bases for J; bases not matched to a gene: 10. CDR3 length: 17 residues. CDR3 bases: TGTGCCACCAGCGGGACAGGGCTGGGCCATGTGAACACTGAAGCTTTCTTT. It specifies CATSGTGLGHVNTEAFF.

CDR3 sequence reads: CASSYLSQPQHF. CDR3 nucleotides: TGTGCCAGCAGTTACCTTAGTCAGCCCCAGCATTTT. This sequence joins TRBV12-3 or TRBV12-4 and TRBJ1-5; D ambiguous. CDR3 length: 12 amino acids. Trimming stripped 4 bases from V and 6 bases from J, with 7 bases between.

V is TRBV4-1 and J is TRBJ2-5; D might be TRBD2 (5 bases). Germline CDR1 and CDR2: MGHRA and YSYEKL. The V end was cut by 1 base, the J end by 5 bases, with 11 bases between. This CDR3 has 14 residues. The CDR3: CASSQVGEFETQYF. As DNA, the CDR3 is TGCGCCAGCAGCCAAGTCGGGGAGTTCGAGACCCAGTACTTC.

This chain uses TRBV19 with TRBJ2-7; 11 positions match TRBD2. CDR3 length: 15 residues. V lost 8 bases to trimming and J lost 6 bases; unmatched junction nucleotides: 12. Looked up from germline, CDR1 is LNHDA and CDR2 is SQIVND (reference sequence). CDR3 protein: CASVPSGGSPGEQYF. In nucleotides, the CDR3 is TGTGCCAGTGTTCCTAGCGGGGGGTCTCCGGGCGAGCAGTACTTC. Filled out from reference TRBV19 and TRBJ2-7, the complete variable domain reads DGGITQSPKYLFRKEGQNVTLSCEQNLNHDAMYWYRQDPGQGLRLIYYSQIVNDFQKGDIAEGYSVSREKKESFPLTVTSAQKNPTAFYLCASVPSGGSPGEQYFGPGTRLTVT.

The J gene is TRBJ1-6, the V gene TRBV5-1, with D hard to call. Trimming stripped 0 bases from V and 0 bases from J, with 7 bases between. CDR3 length: 16 amino acids. Germline lookup yields CDR1 SGHRS and CDR2 YFSETQ. CDR3 sequence: CASSLVGSSYNSPLHF. CDR3 bases: TGCGCCAGCAGCTTGGTGGGGAGCTCCTATAATTCACCCCTCCACTTT.

This chain joins TRBV5-5 and TRBJ1-1, with D maybe TRBD1 (5 bases). V lost 3 bases, J lost 8 bases, and 20 bases lay in between. Per germline, CDR1 SGHKS and CDR2 YYEKEE (reference sequence). The CDR3 is 15 amino acids. Written as DNA, the CDR3 is TGTGCCAGCAGCTCCTCGAGGAACGGGGGGATCGAAGCTTTCTTT. Translation gives CASSSSRNGGIEAFF.

This chain uses TRBV6-5 with TRBJ2-7; 7 bases are a match to TRBD1. This CDR3 contains 14 residues. CDR1 and CDR2 from the germline V gene are MNHEY and SVGAGI. The junction had 11 bases not matched to a gene; V was cut back by 6 bases and J by 6 bases. The CDR3 DNA follows: TGTGCCAGCAGCTTCACAGGGGAGTACGGCGAGCAGTACTTC. It encodes CASSFTGEYGEQYF.